This T cell receptor (beta chain) was identified in a study of cytomegalovirus exposure and HLA in healthy donors. In the study overall: There were some 120 million unique TCR beta sequences, drawn from 150 million to 200 million T cells, in an earlier analysis. Genotyping of under 500 donors showed that 70% to 90% belonged to the Caucasian-associated ancestry cluster.

Vbeta (60) and Jbeta (13) primers were used in the PCR. The method was immunoSEQ multiplex PCR; TCRdb's version includes in-frame clones alone and lacks a portion of them. The data hold over 150,000 clones, with around 82% observed a single time. The germline V gene has CDR1 SGHNT and CDR2 YYREEE (reference sequence). The CDR3 covers 12 residues. V was shortened by 0 bases and J by 7 bases, with 8 bases between the two germline ends. General study findings and limits: What a later analysis reportedly showed was that an Asian-associated ancestry cluster had fewer N-insertions than the approximately 700-donor mean. A later analysis linked a missense variant in DCLRE1C to the trimming of TCR beta V and J genes.

Of note for this clone: No antigen is known for it.

The J gene is TRBJ2-7, the V gene TRBV5-4; no clear D gene. The clonotype comes from a woman under 40 in good health and CMV-seronegative. The specimen sequenced was PBMCs. CDR3 residues: CASSLDGWEQYF. CDR3 DNA: TGTGCCAGCAGCTTGGACGGGTGGGAGCAGTACTTC.